A selection of T cell receptor beta chains follows, all from one sample in a study of molecular identifiers for immune sequencing clone quantification. TCRdb itself ran the PCR reads through MiXCR, one entry per CDR3 protein. The sample lists approximately 63,000 distinct CDR3 sequences; 19% were seen once. The sample was naive CD8+ T cells from blood, with Jurkat cell RNA spiked in. The source of these receptors is a human donor in good health. Some libraries in this study had Jurkat cell RNA spiked in. Each CDR3 is given with its conserved first and last residue. The D gene is left open where the match is weak. Size is omitted from some rows. Given values are once, few, many or a class for expanded clones.

length,J,D,size,V,CDR3,DNA
15,TRBJ1-2,.,many,TRBV12-3/TRBV12-4,CASSPHKVAVYGYTF,TGTGCCAGCAGCCCTCATAAGGTAGCGGTCTATGGCTACACCTTC
14,TRBJ1-1,.,.,TRBV7-2,CASSLGHGNTEAFF,TGTGCCAGCAGCTTAGGACACGGGAACACTGAAGCTTTCTTT
14,TRBJ1-5,TRBD1,many,TRBV6-5,CASSWRQGDQPQHF,TGTGCCAGCAGTTGGAGACAGGGCGATCAGCCCCAGCATTTT
13,TRBJ2-5,TRBD2,many,TRBV10-3,CAIRGLGGETQYF,TGTGCCATCAGGGGACTAGGAGGGGAGACCCAGTACTTC
16,TRBJ2-3,TRBD2,.,TRBV7-3,CTSSPMGLADTDTQYF,TGTACCAGCAGCCCGATGGGACTAGCGGACACAGATACGCAGTATTTT
14,TRBJ2-1,.,once,TRBV6-6,CASSYLGGYNEQFF,TGTGCCAGCAGTTACTTGGGGGGTTACAATGAGCAGTTCTTC
15,TRBJ1-5,TRBD1,many,TRBV7-8,CASSRRQGRNQPQHF,TGTGCCAGCAGCCGACGACAGGGCAGAAATCAGCCCCAGCATTTT
13,TRBJ2-1,TRBD2,.,TRBV4-1,CASSSREGGEQFF,TGCGCCAGCAGCTCGCGGGAGGGCGGTGAGCAGTTCTTC
15,TRBJ1-1,.,many,TRBV19,CASSPPLRVDTEAFF,TGTGCCAGTAGTCCCCCACTCAGGGTGGACACTGAAGCTTTCTTT
14,TRBJ2-1,TRBD2,.,TRBV28,CASSFGLARDEQFF,TGTGCCAGCAGTTTTGGACTAGCTCGCGATGAGCAGTTCTTC
14,TRBJ2-7,TRBD1,many,TRBV7-9,CASSPGQGSGEQYF,TGTGCCAGCAGCCCGGGACAGGGGTCAGGGGAGCAGTACTTC
12,TRBJ2-1,.,few,TRBV7-9,CASSLGVNEQFF,TGTGCCAGCAGCTTAGGCGTCAATGAGCAGTTCTTC
14,TRBJ2-1,.,many,TRBV29-1,CSVDQGMRYNEQFF,TGCAGCGTTGATCAGGGAATGAGGTACAATGAGCAGTTCTTC
18,TRBJ2-1,TRBD2,many,TRBV7-9,CASSLDRRESLSYNEQFF,TGTGCCAGCAGCTTAGACAGGCGGGAGTCGTTGTCCTACAATGAGCAGTTCTTC
14,TRBJ2-7,TRBD2,few,TRBV7-2,CASSRASGGSEQYF,TGTGCCAGCAGCCGCGCTTCGGGAGGTTCCGAGCAGTACTTC
14,TRBJ2-5,TRBD1,many,TRBV13,CASSSGQGLETQYF,TGTGCCAGCAGTTCGGGACAGGGGTTGGAGACCCAGTACTTC
15,TRBJ2-7,TRBD2,many,TRBV20-1,CSASNWRERVYEQYF,TGCAGTGCCTCAAACTGGCGGGAGAGGGTTTACGAGCAGTACTTC
17,TRBJ2-2,.,.,TRBV24-1,CATSDSPGAGDTGELFF,TGTGCCACCAGTGATTCACCGGGGGCGGGCGACACCGGGGAGCTGTTTTTT
17,TRBJ2-1,TRBD2,.,TRBV15,CATSRTWAGGPFNEQFF,TGTGCCACCAGCAGGACCTGGGCGGGAGGGCCTTTTAATGAGCAGTTCTTC
15,TRBJ1-4,.,.,TRBV27,CASSLHGGDGEKLFF,TGTGCCAGCAGTTTACACGGGGGTGACGGTGAAAAACTGTTTTTT
15,TRBJ2-2,.,.,TRBV21-1,CASSKKSEETGELFF,TGTGCCAGCAGCAAGAAGAGCGAAGAAACCGGGGAGCTGTTTTTT
13,TRBJ2-5,.,many,TRBV6-6,CASSNGPKETQYF,TGTGCCAGCAGTAACGGTCCGAAAGAGACCCAGTACTTC
14,TRBJ2-1,.,many,TRBV28,CASSLGPYSNEQFF,TGTGCCAGCAGTTTAGGACCCTACAGCAATGAGCAGTTCTTC
13,TRBJ1-5,.,.,TRBV6-2/TRBV6-3,CASSYLGSQPQHF,TGTGCCAGCAGTTACTTGGGCAGTCAGCCCCAGCATTTT